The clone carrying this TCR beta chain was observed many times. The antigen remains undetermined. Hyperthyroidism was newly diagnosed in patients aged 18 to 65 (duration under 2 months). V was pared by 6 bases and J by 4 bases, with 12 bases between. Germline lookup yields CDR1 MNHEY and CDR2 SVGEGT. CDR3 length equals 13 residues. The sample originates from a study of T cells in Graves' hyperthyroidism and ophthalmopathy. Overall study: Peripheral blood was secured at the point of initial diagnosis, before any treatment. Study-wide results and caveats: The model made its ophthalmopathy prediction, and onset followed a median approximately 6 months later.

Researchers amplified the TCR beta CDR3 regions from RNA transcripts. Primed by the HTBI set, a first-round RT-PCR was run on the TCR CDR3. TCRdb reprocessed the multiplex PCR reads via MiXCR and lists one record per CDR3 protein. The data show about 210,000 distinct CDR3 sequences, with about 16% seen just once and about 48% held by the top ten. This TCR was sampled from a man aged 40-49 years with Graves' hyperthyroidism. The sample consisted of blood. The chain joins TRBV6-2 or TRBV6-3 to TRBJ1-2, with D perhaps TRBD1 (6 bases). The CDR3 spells CASSPDRTYGYTF. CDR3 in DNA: TGTGCCAGCAGCCCCGACAGGACCTATGGCTACACCTTC.